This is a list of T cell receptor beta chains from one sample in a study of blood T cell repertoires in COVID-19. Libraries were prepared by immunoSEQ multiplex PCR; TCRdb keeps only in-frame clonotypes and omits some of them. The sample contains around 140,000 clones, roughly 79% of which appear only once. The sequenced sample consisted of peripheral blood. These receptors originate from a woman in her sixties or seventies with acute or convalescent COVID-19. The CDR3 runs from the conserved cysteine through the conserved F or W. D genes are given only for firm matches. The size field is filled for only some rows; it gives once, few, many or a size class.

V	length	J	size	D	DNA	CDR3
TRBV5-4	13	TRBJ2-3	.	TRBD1	TGTGCCAGCGGACAGGGGGGCACAGATACGCAGTATTTT	CASGQGGTDTQYF
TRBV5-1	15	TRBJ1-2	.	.	TGCGCCAGCAGCTTGATTCAGGGAGGGGACTATGGCTACACCTTC	CASSLIQGGDYGYTF
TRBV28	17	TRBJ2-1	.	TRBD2	TGTGCCAGCAGTTTATACGCCCCTAGCGGACACTACAATGAGCAGTTCTTC	CASSLYAPSGHYNEQFF
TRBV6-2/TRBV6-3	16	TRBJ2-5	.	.	TGTGCCAGCAGTTATGACCGGACAGAGCTCCAAGAGACCCAGTACTTC	CASSYDRTELQETQYF
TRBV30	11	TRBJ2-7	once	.	TGTGCCTGGAGTCTAGGCTACGAGCAGTACTTC	CAWSLGYEQYF
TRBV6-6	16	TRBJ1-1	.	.	TGTGCCAGCAGTTACATTAGGTTAGTCGGGGACACTGAAGCTTTCTTT	CASSYIRLVGDTEAFF
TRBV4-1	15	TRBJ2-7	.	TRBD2	TGCGCCAGCAGCCTAGGGACTAGCGGAATCTACGAGCAGTACTTC	CASSLGTSGIYEQYF
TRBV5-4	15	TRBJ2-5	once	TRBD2	TGTGCCAGCAGCTTGGGACTAGCGGGGCAAGAGACCCAGTACTTC	CASSLGLAGQETQYF
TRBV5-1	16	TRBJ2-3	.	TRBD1	TGCGCCAGCAGCTTGGCCAGCAGGGGGCGGTCGGATACGCAGTATTTT	CASSLASRGRSDTQYF
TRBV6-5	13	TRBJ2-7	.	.	TGTGCCAGCAGCCGGGGGGCCTCCTACGAGCAGTACTTC	CASSRGASYEQYF
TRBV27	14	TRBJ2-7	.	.	TGTGCCAGCAGTTCGCTAGCGCTATCCTACGAGCAGTACTTC	CASSSLALSYEQYF
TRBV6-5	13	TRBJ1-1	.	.	TGTGCCACCCGTCTTGGCAGGGCCACTGAAGCTTTCTTT	CATRLGRATEAFF
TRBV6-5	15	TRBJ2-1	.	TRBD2	TGTGCCAGCAGCTCCAGAGCGGGAGGTTGGAATGAGCAGTTCTTC	CASSSRAGGWNEQFF
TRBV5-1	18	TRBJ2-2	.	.	TGCGCCAGCAGCTCGCGTCTTGGGGGGAAGAGGGAGACCGGGGAGCTGTTTTTT	CASSSRLGGKRETGELFF
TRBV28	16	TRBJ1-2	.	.	TGTGCCAGCAGTTCGACCCCCGGGGGACTTGCGGGGGGCTACACCTTC	CASSSTPGGLAGGYTF
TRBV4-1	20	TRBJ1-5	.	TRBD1	TGCGCCAGCAGCCAAGACGCCCCTTTGGGACAGGGCTTAAGCAATCAGCCCCAGCATTTT	CASSQDAPLGQGLSNQPQHF
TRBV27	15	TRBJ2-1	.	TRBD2	TGTGCCAGCAGTTTCCTCGGACTAGCACCCAATGAGCAGTTCTTC	CASSFLGLAPNEQFF
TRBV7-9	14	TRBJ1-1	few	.	TGTGCCAGCAGCGCCACCCGCAGGAACACTGAAGCTTTCTTT	CASSATRRNTEAFF
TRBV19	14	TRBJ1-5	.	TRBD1	TGTGCCACTCAAGGGACAGAAGACAGGCAGCCCCAGCATTTT	CATQGTEDRQPQHF
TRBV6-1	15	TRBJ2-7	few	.	TGTGCCAGCAGTGATGAACCCGGGAACTCCTACGAGCAGTACTTC	CASSDEPGNSYEQYF